The T cell receptor beta chain under discussion was sequenced for a study of blood T cell repertoires in COVID-19. Across the whole study: Researchers got acute and convalescent COVID-19 samples from the United States, Italy and Spain. Sample material is recorded as cDNA or gDNA derived from T cells, B-cell-depleted T cells, or PBMCs.

This CDR3 contains 15 residues. V lost 6 bases and J lost 3; bases outside the gene matches: 8. Germline CDR1 and CDR2: SGHRS and YFSETQ. In the authors' methods: From reference gene primer amplification, estimates of nucleated cell counts were derived. Generated by immunoSEQ multiplex PCR, the TCRdb table keeps only in-frame clones and is missing some. V and J calls and clone size are as listed in that table; D and trimming were resolved from the DNA. The sample shows about 15,000 clones, around 83% of them seen only once. The sequenced sample consisted of peripheral blood. V usage is TRBV5-1 and J usage is TRBJ1-4; 7 bases match TRBD1. This sequence was found in a woman aged 50 to 65 with active or convalescent COVID-19. CDR3 protein: CASKRPGQPNEKLFF. In DNA form, the CDR3 reads TGCGCCAGCAAACGACCGGGACAGCCTAATGAAAAACTGTTTTTT.